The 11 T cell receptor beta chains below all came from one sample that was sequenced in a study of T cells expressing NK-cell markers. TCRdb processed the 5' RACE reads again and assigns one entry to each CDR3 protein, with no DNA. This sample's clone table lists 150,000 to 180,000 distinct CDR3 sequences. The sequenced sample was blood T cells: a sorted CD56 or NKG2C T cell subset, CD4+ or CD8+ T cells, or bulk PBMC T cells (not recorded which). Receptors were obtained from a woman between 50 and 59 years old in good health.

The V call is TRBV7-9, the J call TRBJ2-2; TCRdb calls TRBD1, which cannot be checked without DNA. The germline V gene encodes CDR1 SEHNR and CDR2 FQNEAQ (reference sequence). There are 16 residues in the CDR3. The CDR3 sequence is CASSSLTGGDTGELFF.

CDR3: CASSYSGGMSSYEQYF. The chain links TRBV6-5 to TRBJ2-7; TCRdb outputs TRBD2, but without DNA this stays unchecked. Germline V lookup: CDR1 MNHEY, CDR2 SVGAGI. This CDR3 is 16 amino acids long.

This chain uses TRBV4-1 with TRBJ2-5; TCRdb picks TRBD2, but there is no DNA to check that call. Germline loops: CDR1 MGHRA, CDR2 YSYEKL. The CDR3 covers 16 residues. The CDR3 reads CASSQDWREGRETQYF.

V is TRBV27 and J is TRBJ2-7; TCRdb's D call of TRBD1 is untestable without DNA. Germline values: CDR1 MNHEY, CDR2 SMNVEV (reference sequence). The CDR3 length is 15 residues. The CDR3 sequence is CASSLSGGDSYEQYF.

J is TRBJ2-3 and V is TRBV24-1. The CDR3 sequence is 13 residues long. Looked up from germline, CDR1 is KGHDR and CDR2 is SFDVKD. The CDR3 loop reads CATSDGRSDTQYF.

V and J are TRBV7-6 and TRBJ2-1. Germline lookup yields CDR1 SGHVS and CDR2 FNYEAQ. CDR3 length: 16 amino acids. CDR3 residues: CASSLVGDLPHNEQFF.

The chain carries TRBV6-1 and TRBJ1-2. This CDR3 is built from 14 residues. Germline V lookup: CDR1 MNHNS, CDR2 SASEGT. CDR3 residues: CASSEVGGIGGYTF.

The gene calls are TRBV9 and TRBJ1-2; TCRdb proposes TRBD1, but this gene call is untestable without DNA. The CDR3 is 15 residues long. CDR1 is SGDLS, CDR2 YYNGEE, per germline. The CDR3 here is CASSVGSGQQYGYTF.

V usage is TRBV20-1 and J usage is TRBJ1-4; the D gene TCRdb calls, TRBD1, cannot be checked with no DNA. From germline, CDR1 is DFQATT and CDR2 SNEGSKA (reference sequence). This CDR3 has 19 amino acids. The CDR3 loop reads CSARDTATGLGTTNEKLFF.

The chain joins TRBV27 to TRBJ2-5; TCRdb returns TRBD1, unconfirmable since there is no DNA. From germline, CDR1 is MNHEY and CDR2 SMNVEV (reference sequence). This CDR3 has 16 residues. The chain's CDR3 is CASSRYPGTEQETQYF.

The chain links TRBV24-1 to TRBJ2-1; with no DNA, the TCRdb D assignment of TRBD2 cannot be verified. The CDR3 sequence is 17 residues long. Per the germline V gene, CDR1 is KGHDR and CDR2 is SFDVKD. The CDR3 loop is CATSDTRLAGVINEQFF.